This T cell receptor beta chain was captured in a study of blood T cell repertoires in COVID-19. Study in general: Acute and convalescent COVID-19 specimens originated in the United States, Italy and Spain. Sources were T cells, B-cell-depleted T cells, or PBMCs; the material itself was cDNA or gDNA.

Per the original methods: Reference gene primers were amplified, and this amplification served to estimate nucleated cell counts. The data were produced by immunoSEQ multiplex PCR, yet TCRdb's version contains in-frame clones alone and is incomplete. For V, J and clone size, that table is used; D and trimming come from the DNA. This sample yields under 55,000 clones, of which roughly nine tenths are seen a single time; 5% to 6% belongs to the top ten. This clonotype was sampled from a man in his forties with active COVID-19. The sequenced sample was peripheral blood.

The CDR3 DNA reads as TGTGCCACCTCCGCGGGCAGCCAAGAGACCCAGTACTTC. Amino acid sequence: CATSAGSQETQYF. This rearrangement joins TRBV24-1 to TRBJ2-5; a possible D gene is TRBD2 (5 bases). V gave up 9 bases and J gave up 1 base, with 11 bases separating them. This CDR3 has 13 residues. Germline V gives CDR1 KGHDR, CDR2 SFDVKD.